The clone carrying this T cell receptor beta chain appeared many times. The CDR3 totals 14 residues. Losses at the gene ends were 6 bases for V and 3 bases for J; bases not matched to a gene: 5. TCRdb re-analysed the RT-PCR reads in MiXCR, keeping a single row per CDR3 protein. The repertoire holds about a million distinct CDR3 sequences, with more than 15% as singletons. This sample is part of a study of patients and donors after allogeneic stem cell transplantation. The chain employs TRBV12-3 or TRBV12-4 and TRBJ2-1; 7 bases fit TRBD1. What was sequenced was blood, either unsorted or a sorted T cell fraction (not recorded which). The sequence was obtained from a human donor who was either an allogeneic HSCT recipient or a stem cell or donor lymphocyte infusion donor (not recorded which). It is not recorded whose cells these are; they may come from a transplant donor. The CDR3 loop is CASSPGDSYNEQFF. The CDR3, as DNA: TGTGCCAGCAGCCCTGGGGACAGCTACAATGAGCAGTTCTTC.